This T cell receptor beta chain emerged from a study of neoadjuvant anti-PD-1 for oral cavity cancer. To note about this clone: Its specificity is not known.

Whole-study findings and limits: Higher pretreatment blood Treg/Th17 ratios correlated with higher pretreatment blood and lower post-treatment tumor TCRbeta clonality. Non-responders to neoadjuvant nivolumab had significantly more clonal PBMC T cells than responders.

Looked up from germline, CDR1 is SEHNR and CDR2 is FQNEAQ (reference sequence). The CDR3 has 15 amino acids. Trimming took off 5 bases at V and 4 bases at J, with 17 bases between the two ends. Blood libraries mostly used roughly 440 ng genomic DNA, six replicates each. Produced via immunoSEQ multiplex PCR; TCRdb's table is partial and in-frame only. The table shows 60,000 to 75,000 clones, with approximately 79% occurring only once. These newly diagnosed stage II-IVA oral cavity squamous cell carcinoma patients had no prior systemic or radiation treatment. The input for sequencing was PBMCs, taken before nivolumab (anti-PD-1) treatment. The J gene is TRBJ1-2, the V gene TRBV7-9; TRBD1 might be the D (5 bases). This TCR was sampled from a person aged 35-79 years with oral cavity squamous cell carcinoma. DNA of the CDR3: TGTGCCAGCAGCCGAAAAGGGGACGGGTCCTATGGCTACACCTTC. This translates into CASSRKGDGSYGYTF.